The 18 T cell receptor beta chains below come from one sample, sequenced in a study of regulatory T cells in long-lasting Graves disease. Investigators prepared the TCR beta libraries by applying iRepertoire HTBI primers and Arm-PCR of CDR3 regions. TCRdb analysed the multiplex PCR reads with MiXCR anew, one entry per CDR3 protein. Of around 420,000 distinct CDR3 sequences in the sample, about a sixth are singletons; the top ten hold 22%. Time point specified: newly diagnosed GD, antithyroid drugs for less than 3 months. PBMC-extracted RNA yielded the TCR library. Sequences were derived from peripheral blood mononuclear cells (PBMCs), sampled at new diagnosis, from a patient treated with antithyroid drugs. Source of these receptors: a female donor with Graves disease.

A few counts support this clonotype. This may be a read error: a much more frequent sequence differs by one nucleotide. The CDR3 nucleotides are TGTGCCAGCAGCTTGAAAGGGGAGAACACTGAAGCTTTCTTT. Amino acids: CASSLKGENTEAFF. J is TRBJ1-1 and V is TRBV5-6; D might be TRBD1 (5 bases). The CDR3 length is 14 residues. Germline assignment: CDR1 SGHDT and CDR2 YYEEEE. The germline V and J ends were trimmed by 1 base and 1 base, with 8 bases remaining between them.

This clonotype was counted once. This rearrangement joins TRBV5-4 to TRBJ2-3; 7 bases line up with TRBD1. This CDR3 has 14 amino acids. V was clipped by 4 bases and J by 5 bases; unmatched bases: 7. Germline CDR1 and CDR2: SGHNT and YYREEE (reference sequence). CDR3 protein: CASSDGQAGDTQYF. As DNA, the CDR3 is TGTGCCAGCAGCGACGGACAGGCAGGAGATACGCAGTATTTT.

The J gene is TRBJ2-1, the V gene TRBV7-3; D may be TRBD2 (6 bases). The CDR3 runs 14 residues. V lost 5 bases, J lost 5 bases, and 13 bases lay in between. The germline gives CDR1 SGHTA, CDR2 FQGTGA. The chain's CDR3 is CASSGYGGNNEQFF. The CDR3 DNA reads TGTGCCAGCAGCGGGTACGGGGGAAACAATGAGCAGTTCTTC.

This clonotype was counted at least ten times. The chain carries TRBV12-3 or TRBV12-4 and TRBJ2-5; 9 nucleotides line up with TRBD1. With 6 bases clipped from V and 3 bases from J, the junction kept 5 bases outside the gene matches. This CDR3 is built from 14 residues. The CDR3 reads CASSRWTGEETQYF. The CDR3 DNA reads as TGTGCCAGCAGCCGCTGGACAGGGGAAGAGACCCAGTACTTC.

V gene TRBV5-1 combines with J gene TRBJ2-7, with a possible D match to TRBD1 (6 bases). This CDR3 is built from 13 residues. The V end lost 3 bases, the J end lost 7 bases, and 14 bases lay between the germline ends. Germline V gene data show CDR1 as SGHRS and CDR2 as YFSETQ. The CDR3 nucleotides are TGCGCCAGCAGCTCTAACAGGGATCGGGAGCAGTACTTC. Translation: CASSSNRDREQYF.

This clonotype was recorded at least ten times. V is TRBV12-3 or TRBV12-4 and J is TRBJ2-7; tentatively, D is TRBD1 (6 bases). Trimming left V 3 bases short and J 6 bases short, with 12 bases between. The CDR3 runs 13 residues. In DNA form, the CDR3 reads TGTGCCAGCAGTTTTTACAGGGTGGGCGAGCAGTACTTC. Amino acids: CASSFYRVGEQYF.

This clonotype was seen many times. The rearrangement joins TRBV7-2 to TRBJ2-7, with D hard to call. Germline values: CDR1 SGHTA, CDR2 FQGNSA. Trimming took 1 base from V and 6 from J, leaving 16 bases between them. CDR3 length: 15 amino acids. The CDR3: CASSLGGVTKTEQYF. CDR3 DNA sequence: TGTGCCAGCAGCTTAGGAGGTGTGACAAAGACCGAGCAGTACTTC.

The V call is TRBV30, the J call TRBJ2-1, with a weak D call TRBD2 (6 bases). Trimming pared 5 bases from V and 4 bases from J, leaving 15 bases between. The CDR3 covers 14 residues. The germline V gene encodes CDR1 GTSNPN and CDR2 SVGIG (reference sequence). The CDR3, as DNA: TGTGCCTGGGCTAGAGGTAGCGGATACAATGAGCAGTTCTTC. Translating it yields CAWARGSGYNEQFF.

The V call is TRBV7-8, the J call TRBJ2-7, with TRBD1 matching over 10 bases. The CDR3 contains 15 residues. The V and J ends lost 5 bases and 5 bases, in that order; junction bases with no gene match: 9. CDR1 and CDR2 from the germline V gene are SGHVS and FQNEAQ. CDR3: CASSRSGTGDHEQYF. CDR3 DNA sequence: TGTGCCAGCAGCCGCTCCGGGACAGGGGACCACGAGCAGTACTTC.

This sequence joins TRBV7-9 and TRBJ1-6; 7 nucleotides agree with TRBD1. This CDR3 is built from 15 residues. V was pared by 1 base and J by 7 bases, with 4 bases of the junction left unmatched. The germline V gene encodes CDR1 SEHNR and CDR2 FQNEAQ (reference sequence). The CDR3 here is CASSLGGTVNSPLHF. The DNA of the CDR3 is TGTGCCAGCAGCTTAGGTGGGACAGTGAATTCACCCCTCCACTTT.

This clonotype came up once. Possible read error: a much larger clone is one base away. The V gene is TRBV19, the J gene TRBJ1-1; a possible D gene is TRBD1 (5 bases). This CDR3 has 14 residues. Germline loops: CDR1 LNHDA, CDR2 SQIVND (reference sequence). The CDR3: CASSSAGKNTEALF. DNA of the CDR3: TGTGCCAGTAGTTCGGCAGGGAAGAACACTGAAGCTCTCTTT.

The genes are TRBV27 and TRBJ1-6; 9 positions agree with TRBD1. This CDR3 comprises 14 residues. Germline values: CDR1 MNHEY, CDR2 SMNVEV (reference sequence). Losses at the gene ends were 5 bases for V and 9 bases for J; bases not matched to a gene: 5. CDR3 region: CASSPGQGVSPLHF. CDR3 coding DNA: TGTGCCAGCAGTCCGGGACAGGGAGTTTCACCCCTCCACTTT.

This clonotype was recorded at least ten times. The gene calls are TRBV20-1 and TRBJ2-7; D is perhaps TRBD2 (7 bases). Per the germline V gene, CDR1 is DFQATT and CDR2 is SNEGSKA (reference sequence). V was cut by 6 bases and J by 4 bases, with 22 bases left in between. The CDR3 contains 15 residues. This chain's CDR3 is CSAQNRGEGLYEQYF. CDR3 coding DNA: TGCAGTGCCCAAAATAGGGGGGAGGGCCTTTACGAGCAGTACTTC.

This clonotype was detected ten times or more. The chain has TRBV10-3 and TRBJ1-2; no clear D. This CDR3 is 13 amino acids long. Germline loops: CDR1 ENHRY, CDR2 SYGVKD. V shed 0 bases and J shed 2 bases, with 4 bases lying between them. CDR3 bases: TGTGCCATCAGTGAGTCTGAGAACTATGGCTACACCTTC. Translation gives CAISESENYGYTF.

In its sample, this clonotype was seen many times. V usage is TRBV28 and J usage is TRBJ1-1, with a tentative D call TRBD1 (5 bases). CDR1 and CDR2 from the germline V gene are MDHEN and SYDVKM. The ends were cut back, 2 bases at V and 5 bases at J, with 15 bases in the middle. The CDR3 consists of 15 residues. The CDR3 region is CASSLPNQRGTEAFF. The CDR3 bases are TGTGCCAGCAGTTTACCAAACCAGAGGGGAACTGAAGCTTTCTTT.

V is TRBV9 and J is TRBJ1-3; D is unresolved. CDR1 is SGDLS and CDR2 is YYNGEE in the germline V gene. The CDR3 spans 14 residues. Deletions cut 0 bases from V and 0 bases from J, with 4 bases between. The CDR3: CASSVGISGNTIYF. The CDR3 DNA reads as TGTGCCAGCAGCGTAGGGATCTCTGGAAACACCATATATTTT. Supplemented by reference TRBV9 and TRBJ1-3, the full variable domain reads DSGVTQTPKHLITATGQRVTLRCSPRSGDLSVYWYQQSLDQGLQFLIQYYNGEERAKGNILERFSAQQFPDLHSELNLSSLELGDSALYFCASSVGISGNTIYFGEGSWLTVV.

The table lists this clonotype with many counts. V gene TRBV7-2 combines with J gene TRBJ2-3; D unclear. This CDR3 spans 14 amino acids. Per germline, CDR1 SGHTA and CDR2 FQGNSA. The V gene lost 1 base and the J gene lost 2 bases, with 7 bases spanning the gap. CDR3 bases: TGTGCCAGCAGCTTAGTTGGGGTCACAGATACGCAGTATTTT. It translates to CASSLVGVTDTQYF.

This clonotype occurred many times. This chain joins TRBV4-1 and TRBJ2-7; 9 bases map to TRBD2. In germline, CDR1 is MGHRA, CDR2 YSYEKL. The trim removed 1 base at V and 5 bases at J, leaving 9 bases unmatched. This CDR3 region has 16 residues. CDR3 nucleotide sequence: TGCGCCAGCAGCCAAGTCAGTAGCGGGAGTCCCCACGAGCAGTACTTC. This codes for CASSQVSSGSPHEQYF.